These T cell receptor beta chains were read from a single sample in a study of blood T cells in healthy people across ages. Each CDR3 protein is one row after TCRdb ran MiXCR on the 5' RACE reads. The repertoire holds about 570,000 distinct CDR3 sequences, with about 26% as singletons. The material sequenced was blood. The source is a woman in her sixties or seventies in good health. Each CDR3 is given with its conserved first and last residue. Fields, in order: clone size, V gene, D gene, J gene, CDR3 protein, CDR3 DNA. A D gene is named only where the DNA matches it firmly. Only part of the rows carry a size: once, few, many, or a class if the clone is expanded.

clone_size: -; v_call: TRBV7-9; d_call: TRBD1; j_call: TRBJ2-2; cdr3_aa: CASSLGTGRRELFF; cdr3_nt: TGTGCCAGCAGCCTCGGGACAGGGCGCCGGGAGCTGTTTTTT
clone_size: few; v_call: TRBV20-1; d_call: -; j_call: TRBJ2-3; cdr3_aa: CSVFGVGADTQYF; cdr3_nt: TGCAGTGTTTTTGGGGTTGGGGCAGATACGCAGTATTTT
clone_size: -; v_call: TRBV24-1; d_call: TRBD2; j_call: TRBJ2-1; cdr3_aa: CATSDLAGGRNEQFF; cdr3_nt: TGTGCCACCAGTGATCTGGCGGGGGGGCGGAATGAGCAGTTCTTC
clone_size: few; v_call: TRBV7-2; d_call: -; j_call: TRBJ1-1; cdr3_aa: CASSLSRLPGTAFF; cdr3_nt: TGTGCCAGCAGCTTGAGTCGGTTACCAGGGACGGCTTTCTTT
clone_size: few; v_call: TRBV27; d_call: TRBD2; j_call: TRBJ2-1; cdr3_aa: CASSFLAGGNIEQFF; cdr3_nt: TGTGCCAGCAGTTTTCTAGCGGGGGGGAATATCGAGCAGTTCTTC
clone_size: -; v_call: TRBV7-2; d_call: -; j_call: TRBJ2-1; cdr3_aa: CASSLADYEQFF; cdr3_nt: TGTGCCAGCAGCTTAGCAGATTATGAGCAGTTCTTC
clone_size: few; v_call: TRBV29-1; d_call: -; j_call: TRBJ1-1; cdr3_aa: CSVKSAAAEAFF; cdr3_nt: TGCAGCGTTAAGTCGGCAGCGGCTGAAGCTTTCTTT
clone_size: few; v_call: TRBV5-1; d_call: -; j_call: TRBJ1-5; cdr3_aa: CASSASQTGQPQHF; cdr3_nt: TGCGCCAGCAGCGCATCACAAACAGGCCAGCCCCAGCATTTT
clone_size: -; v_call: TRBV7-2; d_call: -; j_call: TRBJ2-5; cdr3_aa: CASSLSQGSARETQYF; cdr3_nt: TGTGCCAGCAGCTTATCTCAGGGGTCCGCAAGAGAGACCCAGTACTTC
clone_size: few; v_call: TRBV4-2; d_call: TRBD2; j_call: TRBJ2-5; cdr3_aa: CASSQGQRGSQETQYF; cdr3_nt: TGTGCCAGCAGTCAAGGCCAGCGGGGCTCCCAAGAGACCCAGTACTTC
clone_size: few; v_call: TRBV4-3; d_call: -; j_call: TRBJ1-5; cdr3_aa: CASSQVGSNQPQHF; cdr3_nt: TGCGCCAGCAGCCAAGTGGGCTCCAATCAGCCCCAGCATTTT
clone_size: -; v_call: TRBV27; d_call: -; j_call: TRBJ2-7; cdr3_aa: CASRGQIRGLEQYF; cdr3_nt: TGTGCCAGCAGAGGACAGATTAGGGGACTCGAGCAGTACTTC
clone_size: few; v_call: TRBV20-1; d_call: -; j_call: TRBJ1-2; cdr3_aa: CSATPGGYGYTF; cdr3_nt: TGCAGTGCTACCCCCGGGGGTTATGGCTACACCTTC
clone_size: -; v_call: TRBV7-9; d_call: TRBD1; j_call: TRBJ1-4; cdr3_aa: CASSERQGTEKLFF; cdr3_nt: TGTGCCAGCAGCGAGAGACAGGGAACTGAAAAACTGTTTTTT
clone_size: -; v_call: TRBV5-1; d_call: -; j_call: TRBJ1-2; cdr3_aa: CASRETGHGHTF; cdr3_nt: TGCGCCAGCAGGGAAACAGGGCATGGCCACACCTTC
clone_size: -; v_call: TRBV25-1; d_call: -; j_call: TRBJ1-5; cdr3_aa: CASSAGPNQPQHF; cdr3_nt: TGTGCCAGCAGTGCGGGACCCAATCAGCCCCAGCATTTT
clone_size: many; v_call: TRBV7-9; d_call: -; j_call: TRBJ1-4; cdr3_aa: CASSSGPNEKLFF; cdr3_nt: TGTGCCAGCAGCTCCGGGCCTAATGAAAAACTGTTTTTT
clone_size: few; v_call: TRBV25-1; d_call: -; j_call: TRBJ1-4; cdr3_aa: CASSEGGTTNEKLFF; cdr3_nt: TGTGCCAGCAGTGAAGGGGGAACCACTAATGAAAAACTGTTTTTT
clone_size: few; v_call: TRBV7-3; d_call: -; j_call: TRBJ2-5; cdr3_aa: CASSLSGNGETQYF; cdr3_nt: TGTGCCAGCAGCTTAAGCGGGAATGGAGAGACCCAGTACTTC
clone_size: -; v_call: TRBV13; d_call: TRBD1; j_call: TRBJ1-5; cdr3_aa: CASSMGTVHQPQHF; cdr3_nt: TGTGCCAGCAGCATGGGGACAGTCCATCAGCCCCAGCATTTT
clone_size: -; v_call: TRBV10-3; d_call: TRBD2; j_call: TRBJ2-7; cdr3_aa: CAISEGVAGGSYEQYF; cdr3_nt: TGTGCCATCAGTGAGGGGGTAGCGGGGGGCTCCTACGAGCAGTACTTC
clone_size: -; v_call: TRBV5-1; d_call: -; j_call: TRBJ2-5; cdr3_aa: CASSFRAGLGKETQYF; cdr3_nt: TGCGCCAGCAGCTTCAGGGCGGGGTTGGGAAAAGAGACCCAGTACTTC
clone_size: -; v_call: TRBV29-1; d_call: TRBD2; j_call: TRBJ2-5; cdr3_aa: CSVEELGLAQETQYF; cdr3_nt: TGCAGCGTTGAAGAGTTGGGACTAGCGCAAGAGACCCAGTACTTC
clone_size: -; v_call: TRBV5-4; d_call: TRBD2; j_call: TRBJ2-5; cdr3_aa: CASRVAGEETQYF; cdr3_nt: TGTGCCAGCCGGGTAGCGGGTGAGGAGACCCAGTACTTC
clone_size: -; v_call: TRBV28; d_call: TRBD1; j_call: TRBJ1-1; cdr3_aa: CASSLTGQGDPEAFF; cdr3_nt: TGTGCCAGCAGTTTAACTGGACAGGGGGATCCTGAAGCTTTCTTT
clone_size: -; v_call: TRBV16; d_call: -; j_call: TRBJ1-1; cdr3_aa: CASSQGSVSWNTEAFF; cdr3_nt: TGTGCCAGCAGCCAAGGGTCAGTTTCATGGAACACTGAAGCTTTCTTT